This TCR beta chain emerged from a study of cytomegalovirus exposure and HLA in healthy donors. On the study more broadly: Genotyping of about 400 donors showed that about 79% belonged to the Caucasian-associated ancestry cluster.

PCR employed 60 Vbeta and 13 Jbeta primers. Assay used: immunoSEQ multiplex PCR; TCRdb lists only in-frame clones, some missing. The table has some 130,000 clones, around 80% seen once. Germline assignment: CDR1 SGHVS and CDR2 FNYEAQ. The CDR3 is made up of 16 amino acids. V gave up 0 bases and J gave up 4 bases; unmatched junction bases: 7. Notes on the study in general: The analysis excluded some indistinguishable V segments, including TRBV6-2 and TRBV6-3. In a later analysis, an Asian-associated ancestry cluster reportedly showed fewer N-insertions than the roughly 730-donor mean. What a later analysis showed was that several of the most significant clusters appeared linked to common viral pathogens.

With respect to this clone: Its antigen is currently unknown.

The specimen sequenced was PBMCs. V usage is TRBV7-6 and J usage is TRBJ2-7; 9 bases line up with TRBD2. This clonotype was sampled from a young man in good health and CMV-seronegative. CDR3 region: CASSLAQGLAPYEQYF. The CDR3 region has the DNA TGTGCCAGCAGCTTAGCGCAGGGACTAGCTCCATACGAGCAGTACTTC.